This is a list of T cell receptor beta chains from one sample in a study of CD4 T cells in relation to SARS-CoV-2 and coronaviruses. Repertoires were generated with immunoSEQ multiplex PCR, while TCRdb's copy carries only in-frame clones and drops some. In the table there are under 65,000 clones, 70% to 90% of which are singletons. Source material: memory CD4+ T cells from PBMCs. The receptors derive from a human donor in good health. The CDR3 runs from the conserved cysteine through the conserved F or W. The D gene is left open where the match is weak. The size field is filled for only some rows; it gives once, few, many or a size class.

clone_size d_call j_call v_call cdr3_nt cdr3_aa
once . TRBJ1-3 TRBV7-8 TGTGCCAGCAGCCGGGAGTGGGGGACAAATGCTTACTCTGGAAACACCATATATTTT CASSREWGTNAYSGNTIYF
. . TRBJ1-2 TRBV29-1 TGCAGCGTTGAAGGAAGAGGGAACGGGGGGAGTAACTATGGCTACACCTTC CSVEGRGNGGSNYGYTF
. TRBD1 TRBJ1-1 TRBV28 TGTGCCAGCAGTCCGGGACAGCCGAACACTGAAGCTTTCTTT CASSPGQPNTEAFF
. . TRBJ2-7 TRBV18 TGTGCCAGCTCACCACCCTCAGAAAGCTCCTACGAGCAGTACTTC CASSPPSESSYEQYF
. . TRBJ2-3 TRBV14 TGTGCCAGCAGCCAAGATCCTGAACTAGCAGTTGTCCCAGATACGCAGTATTTT CASSQDPELAVVPDTQYF
. . TRBJ2-7 TRBV12-3/TRBV12-4 TGTGCCAGCACCCCTCCGGACCGCAGTCAGCAGTACTTC CASTPPDRSQQYF
. . TRBJ2-1 TRBV2 TGTGCCACTGGCGGGACGGAAGGACGGTGGCGCTCCTACAATGAGCAGTTCTTC CATGGTEGRWRSYNEQFF
few TRBD1 TRBJ2-5 TRBV6-5 TGTGCCAGCACCGGGGACAGAGCCCAAGGGACCCAGTACTTC CASTGDRAQGTQYF
. . TRBJ2-2 TRBV28 TGTGCCAGCAGCCGAGTTTTTGGGTTCGACACCGGGGAGCTGTTTTTT CASSRVFGFDTGELFF
. . TRBJ2-7 TRBV27 TGTGCCAGCAGTCCAGGACAGCAGTCGGGCGAGCAGTACTTC CASSPGQQSGEQYF
once . TRBJ2-7 TRBV9 TGTGCCAGCAGCGGCCCAACAGGGATCTACGAGCAGTACTTC CASSGPTGIYEQYF
. . TRBJ2-2 TRBV6-5 TGTGCCAGCTCCAGAACGAACACCGGGGAGCTGTTTTTT CASSRTNTGELFF
. . TRBJ2-5 TRBV5-1 TGCGCCAGCAGCTTAGAATTGGGTGAGACCCAGTACTTC CASSLELGETQYF
. TRBD2 TRBJ2-5 TRBV5-1 TGCGCCAGCACACTTACTAGCGGGATAGGAGAGACCCAGTACTTC CASTLTSGIGETQYF
. . TRBJ1-4 TRBV3-1/TRBV3-2 TGTGCCAGCAGCCAAGAGACCGTGAATGAAAAACTGTTTTTT CASSQETVNEKLFF
. TRBD2 TRBJ2-3 TRBV19 TGTGCCAGTAGTCGACTAGCGGGAGGGATTGGGACAGATACGCAGTATTTT CASSRLAGGIGTDTQYF
. TRBD2 TRBJ2-7 TRBV15 TGTGCCACCAGCAAATCAGATCTAGCGGGAGGGTACGAGCAGTACTTC CATSKSDLAGGYEQYF
. . TRBJ1-2 TRBV30 TGTGCCTGGAGCCCCACCCGGCAGGGAGGCGGCTACACCTTC CAWSPTRQGGGYTF
. TRBD2 TRBJ2-5 TRBV30 TGTGCCTGGAGTGCCCGTCCTAGCGGGAGGGCCTACGAGACCCAGTACTTC CAWSARPSGRAYETQYF
. . TRBJ1-4 TRBV28 TGTGCCAGCAGTTTATCGGGTGCAAAACTGTTTTTT CASSLSGAKLFF
. . TRBJ1-1 TRBV18 TGTGCCAGCTCACCTTTCGACAGTAAGAACACTGAAGCTTTCTTT CASSPFDSKNTEAFF
once . TRBJ1-2 TRBV28 TGTGCCAGCCTTGGCTCCCAGGCTAACTATGGCTACACCTTC CASLGSQANYGYTF
. TRBD2 TRBJ2-1 TRBV24-1 TGTGCCACCAGTGACCCACATTCTAGCGGGAGCTACAATGAGCAGTTCTTC CATSDPHSSGSYNEQFF
. TRBD1 TRBJ2-7 TRBV5-5 TGTGCCAGCAGCTTGGACAGGGGGTCCCCGTTCGAGCAGTACTTC CASSLDRGSPFEQYF
. . TRBJ2-5 TRBV18 TGTGCCAGCTCTCATTCTGGAGGGGGCGCGGAGACCCAGTACTTC CASSHSGGGAETQYF
. TRBD1 TRBJ2-7 TRBV7-6 TGTGCCAGCAGCTTAGCGGGACAGGGGGCGTACGAGCAGTACTTC CASSLAGQGAYEQYF
. . TRBJ2-5 TRBV7-9 TGTGCCAGCAGCTTAAGCGGTCAAGAGACCCAGTACTTC CASSLSGQETQYF
. . TRBJ1-2 TRBV19 TGTGCCAGTCGGGGCCCAACTAACTATGGCTACACCTTC CASRGPTNYGYTF
. . TRBJ1-1 TRBV9 TGTGCCAGCAGCGTAGCTCCACAGAACACTGAAGCTTTCTTT CASSVAPQNTEAFF
. TRBD1 TRBJ2-7 TRBV24-1 TGTGCCACCAGTGTCCATCCAGGGGGCGAGCAGTACTTC CATSVHPGGEQYF